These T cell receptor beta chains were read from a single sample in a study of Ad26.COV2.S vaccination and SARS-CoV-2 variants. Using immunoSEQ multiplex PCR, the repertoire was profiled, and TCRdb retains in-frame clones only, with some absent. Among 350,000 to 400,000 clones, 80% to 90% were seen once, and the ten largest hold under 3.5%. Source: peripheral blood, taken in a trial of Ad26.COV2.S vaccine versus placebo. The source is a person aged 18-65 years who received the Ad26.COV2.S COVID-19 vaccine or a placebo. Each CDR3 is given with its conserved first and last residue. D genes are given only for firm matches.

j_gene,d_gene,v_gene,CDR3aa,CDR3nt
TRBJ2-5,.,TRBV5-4,CASSLDTQETQYF,TGTGCCAGCAGCTTGGACACCCAAGAGACCCAGTACTTC
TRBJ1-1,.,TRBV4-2,CASSQVGGGRTYTEAFF,TGTGCCAGCAGCCAAGTGGGGGGGGGCAGAACTTACACTGAAGCTTTCTTT
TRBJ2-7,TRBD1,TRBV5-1,CASSPGQELYEQYF,TGCGCCAGCAGCCCGGGACAGGAGTTATACGAGCAGTACTTC
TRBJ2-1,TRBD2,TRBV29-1,CSVTGLAGAPNSNEQFF,TGCAGCGTGACGGGACTAGCGGGGGCCCCCAACAGCAATGAGCAGTTCTTC
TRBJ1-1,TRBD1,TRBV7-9,CASSAIQGANTEAFF,TGTGCCAGCAGCGCCATACAGGGGGCAAACACTGAAGCTTTCTTT
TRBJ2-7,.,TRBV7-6,CASSLALGAVGEQYF,TGTGCCAGCAGCTTAGCGCTAGGGGCAGTGGGCGAGCAGTACTTC
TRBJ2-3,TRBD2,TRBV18,CASSPPSLRGGQGDTQYF,TGTGCCAGCTCACCACCTAGCTTGCGGGGGGGCCAAGGAGATACGCAGTATTTT
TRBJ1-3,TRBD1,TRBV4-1,CASSHPGQGYSGNTIYF,TGCGCCAGCAGCCACCCGGGACAGGGGTATTCGGGAAACACCATATATTTT
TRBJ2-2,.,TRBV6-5,CASSRDEGTGELFF,TGTGCCAGCAGCCGGGACGAGGGAACCGGGGAGCTGTTTTTT
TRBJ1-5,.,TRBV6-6,CASSYTANQPQHF,TGTGCCAGCAGTTACACGGCAAATCAGCCCCAGCATTTT
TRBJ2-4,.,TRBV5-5,CASSRGLIPGAKNIQYF,TGTGCCAGCAGCCGTGGGCTTATACCCGGAGCCAAAAACATTCAGTACTTC
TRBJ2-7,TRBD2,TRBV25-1,CASSEYFVAGDSYEQYF,TGTGCCAGCAGTGAATATTTCGTAGCGGGCGACTCCTACGAGCAGTACTTC
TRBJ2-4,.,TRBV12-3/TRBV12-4,CASSLNADSRHF,TGTGCCAGCAGTTTAAATGCCGACAGCAGACACTTC